This entry is about one TCR beta chain. Its specificity is not known. After template switching added a universal primer site, the resulting cDNA carried unique molecular identifiers. TCRdb reanalysed the 5' RACE reads using MiXCR and keeps one entry per CDR3 protein. The sample consists of under 300,000 distinct CDR3 sequences, around 15% of them appearing once. Germline trimming cut 3 bases from V and 5 bases from J; bases unmatched to any gene: 3. Germline-derived CDR1 and CDR2 are DFQATT and SNEGSKA (reference sequence). This CDR3 spans 14 amino acids. This sample stems from a study of identical twins. Findings of the study overall: Out-of-frame alpha sequences common to twins were enriched for low generation probability. Surplus twin overlap in beta out-of-frame sequences was less pronounced.

Healthy Caucasians were all of the donors. This chain connects TRBV20-1 to TRBJ2-1; 11 bases map to TRBD2. Sequenced sample: memory (CD45RO+) T cells sorted from blood. This clonotype was obtained from a young woman in good health. CDR3 DNA sequence: TGCAGTGCTAGGGGACTAGCGGTTGACAATGAGCAGTTCTTC. It yields the protein CSARGLAVDNEQFF.